This TCR beta chain was documented in a study of Ad26.COV2.S vaccination and SARS-CoV-2 variants. At the level of the study: Intramuscular Ad26.COV2.S doses were given once or twice, 56 days apart.

Study-level results: Greater spike-specific TCR breadth was seen in vaccine recipients than in placebo recipients.

Some clones are missing from TCRdb's copy, which holds only in-frame ones; the method was immunoSEQ multiplex PCR. The repertoire holds around 400,000 clones, with roughly four fifths as singletons. Treatment specified: over 15 received Ad26.COV2.S at low or high dose, single or two shots; several received placebo; per-sample allocation not given. The samples date from day 63 after the first vaccine or placebo injection. CDR3 length: 16 amino acids. V lost 2 bases and J 2 bases, leaving 17 bases between the germline ends. Looked up from germline, CDR1 is SGHDT and CDR2 is YYEEEE. Comments on this clone: Its antigen is not identified.

The TCR sequence derives from a person aged 18 to 59 who received the Ad26.COV2.S COVID-19 vaccine or a placebo. This chain links TRBV5-6 with TRBJ2-7, with D possibly matching TRBD2 (6 bases). The specimen comprised peripheral blood, sampled in a trial of Ad26.COV2.S vaccine versus placebo. CDR3 region: CASSFSRDFIPYEQYF. The DNA for the CDR3 is TGTGCCAGCAGCTTTAGCCGGGACTTCATACCCTACGAGCAGTACTTC.